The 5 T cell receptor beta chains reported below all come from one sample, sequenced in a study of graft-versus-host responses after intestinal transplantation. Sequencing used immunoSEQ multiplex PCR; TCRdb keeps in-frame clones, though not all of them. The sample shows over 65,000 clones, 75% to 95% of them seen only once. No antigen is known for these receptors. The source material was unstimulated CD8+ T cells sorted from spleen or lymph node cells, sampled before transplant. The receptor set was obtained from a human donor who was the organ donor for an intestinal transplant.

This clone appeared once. For the CDR3, the DNA is TGTGCCAGCAGCTTGGCAGAGTACACTGAAGCTTTCTTT. It codes for CASSLAEYTEAFF. V and J are TRBV5-6 and TRBJ1-1; no definite D call. V was cut by 0 bases and J by 3 bases, with 6 bases left in between. Germline CDR1 SGHDT, CDR2 YYEEEE. The CDR3 totals 13 residues.

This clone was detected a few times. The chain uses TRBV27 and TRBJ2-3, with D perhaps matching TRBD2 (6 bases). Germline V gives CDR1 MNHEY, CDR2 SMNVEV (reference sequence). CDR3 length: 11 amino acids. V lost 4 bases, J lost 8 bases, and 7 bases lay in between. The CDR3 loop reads CASSSGGTQYF. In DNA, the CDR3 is TGTGCCAGCAGTTCCGGGGGTACGCAGTATTTT.

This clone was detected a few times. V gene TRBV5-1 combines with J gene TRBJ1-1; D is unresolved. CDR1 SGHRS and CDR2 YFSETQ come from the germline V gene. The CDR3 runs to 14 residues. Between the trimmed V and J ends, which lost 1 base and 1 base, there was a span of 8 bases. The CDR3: CASSLTDPNTEAFF. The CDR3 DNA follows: TGCGCCAGCAGCTTGACAGACCCGAACACTGAAGCTTTCTTT.

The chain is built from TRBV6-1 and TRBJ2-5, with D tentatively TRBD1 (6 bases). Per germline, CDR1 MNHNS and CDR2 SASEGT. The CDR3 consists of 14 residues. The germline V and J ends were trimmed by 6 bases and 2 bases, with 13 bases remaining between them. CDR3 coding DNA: TGTGCCAGCAGCGTAGACAGGTCGCAAGAGACCCAGTACTTC. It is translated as CASSVDRSQETQYF.

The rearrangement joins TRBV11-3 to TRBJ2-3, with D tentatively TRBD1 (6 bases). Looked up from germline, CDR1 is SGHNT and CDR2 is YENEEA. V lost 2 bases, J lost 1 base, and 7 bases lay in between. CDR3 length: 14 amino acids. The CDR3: CASSLWTGTDTQYF. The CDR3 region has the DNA TGTGCCAGCAGCTTATGGACAGGCACAGATACGCAGTATTTT.